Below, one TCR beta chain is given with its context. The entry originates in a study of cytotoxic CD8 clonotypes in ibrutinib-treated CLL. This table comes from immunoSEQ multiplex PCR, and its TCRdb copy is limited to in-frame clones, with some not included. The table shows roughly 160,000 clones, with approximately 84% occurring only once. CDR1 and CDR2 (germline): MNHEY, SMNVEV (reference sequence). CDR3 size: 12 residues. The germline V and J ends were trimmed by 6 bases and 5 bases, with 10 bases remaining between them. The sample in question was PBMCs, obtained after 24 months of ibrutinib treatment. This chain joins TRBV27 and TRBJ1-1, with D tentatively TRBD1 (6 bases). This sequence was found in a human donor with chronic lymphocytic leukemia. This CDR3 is CASRTGGTEAFF. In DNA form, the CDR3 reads TGTGCCAGCAGGACAGGTGGGACTGAAGCTTTCTTT.